The 18 T cell receptor beta chains reported below all come from one sample, sequenced in a study of Tregs in tolerant kidney transplant recipients. Clones were read by immunoSEQ multiplex PCR, and TCRdb kept only the in-frame ones, dropping some. Of tens of thousands of clones in the sample, 85% to 90% were seen once. Here the sequenced sample was CD4+ T cells from blood, taken before the transplant. The receptors come from a human donor who received a combined kidney and bone marrow transplant.

V gene TRBV30 combines with J gene TRBJ2-6, with D unresolved. The ends were cut back, 6 bases at V and 2 bases at J, with 8 bases in the middle. The CDR3 covers 13 residues. Germline CDR1 GTSNPN, CDR2 SVGIG (reference sequence). CDR3 region: CACHSTGANVLTF. The CDR3 DNA reads as TGTGCCTGCCATAGTACTGGGGCCAACGTCCTGACTTTC.

The chain combines TRBV7-3 with TRBJ2-5, with TRBD2 matching over 15 bases. Germline loops: CDR1 SGHTA, CDR2 FQGTGA. V dropped 4 bases and J dropped 8; count of bases not matched to a gene: 8. This CDR3 region has 16 residues. The CDR3 DNA follows: TGTGCCAGCAGCTCATCCGGGACTAGCGGGAGGACTACCCAGTACTTC. Translation gives CASSSSGTSGRTTQYF.

The chain uses TRBV7-2 and TRBJ2-3; 10 bases fit TRBD2. Germline trimming cut 6 bases from V and 1 base from J; bases unmatched to any gene: 10. This CDR3 contains 17 residues. Germline CDR1 and CDR2: SGHTA and FQGNSA. CDR3 sequence reads: CASRVIRAGGGTDTQYF. The CDR3 region has the DNA TGTGCCAGCAGGGTGATAAGAGCGGGAGGGGGCACAGATACGCAGTATTTT.

The genes are TRBV30 and TRBJ2-6; a weak D match, TRBD1 (7 bases). From germline, CDR1 is GTSNPN and CDR2 SVGIG (reference sequence). The CDR3 has 16 amino acids. Trimming left V 5 bases short and J 2 bases short, with 16 bases between. In DNA form, the CDR3 reads TGTGCCTGGTCCAGGGGGGCTATTGCTGGGGCCAACGTCCTGACTTTC. Translation: CAWSRGAIAGANVLTF. The whole variable domain, filled in from reference TRBV30 and TRBJ2-6, reads SQTIHQWPATLVQPVGSPLSLECTVEGTSNPNLYWYRQAAGRGLQLLFYSVGIGQISSEVPQNLSASRPQDRQFILSSKKLLLSDSGFYLCAWSRGAIAGANVLTFGAGSRLTVL.

This clone was seen a few times. The J gene is TRBJ2-7, the V gene TRBV7-9, with D tentatively TRBD2 (5 bases). Trimming left V 5 bases short and J 0 bases short, with 11 bases between. Germline V gene lookup returns CDR1 SEHNR and CDR2 FQNEAQ (reference sequence). The CDR3 totals 14 residues. Here the CDR3 reads CASSQLGSSYEQYF. DNA of the CDR3: TGTGCCAGCAGCCAACTAGGGAGCTCCTACGAGCAGTACTTC. The full variable domain, with the rest looked up from reference TRBV7-9 and TRBJ2-7, is DTGVSQNPRHKITKRGQNVTFRCDPISEHNRLYWYRQTLGQGPEFLTYFQNEAQLEKSRLLSDRFSAERPKGSFSTLEIQRTEQGDSAMYLCASSQLGSSYEQYFGPGTRLTVT.

The J gene is TRBJ2-1, the V gene TRBV19, with D perhaps matching TRBD2 (6 bases). Germline loops: CDR1 LNHDA, CDR2 SQIVND (reference sequence). Trimming stripped 5 bases from V and 9 bases from J, with 20 bases between. The CDR3 has 15 residues. The CDR3 nucleotides are TGTGCCAGTAGTTCTTCATCGACTAGTCTAATTGAGCAGTTCTTC. Protein sequence: CASSSSSTSLIEQFF.

The J gene is TRBJ2-7, the V gene TRBV7-2; D remains ambiguous. This CDR3 region has 13 residues. The V end lost 0 bases, the J end lost 4 bases, and 7 bases lay between the germline ends. Germline V CDR1 and CDR2: SGHTA, FQGNSA. This CDR3 reads CASSLAILYEQYF. The CDR3 DNA sequence: TGTGCCAGCAGCTTAGCGATCCTATACGAGCAGTACTTC.

The J gene is TRBJ1-1, the V gene TRBV11-2; possibly TRBD1 for D (5 bases). The CDR3 spans 14 residues. Germline assignment: CDR1 SGHAT and CDR2 FQNNGV. V lost 4 bases and J lost 6, with 15 bases in between. In nucleotides, the CDR3 is TGTGCCAGCAGCTGGGATCAGGGTTTCTCTGAAGCTTTCTTT. Protein product: CASSWDQGFSEAFF. The complete variable domain, with remaining parts taken from reference TRBV11-2 and TRBJ1-1, reads EAGVAQSPRYKIIEKRQSVAFWCNPISGHATLYWYQQILGQGPKLLIQFQNNGVVDDSQLPKDRFSAERLKGVDSTLKIQPAKLEDSAVYLCASSWDQGFSEAFFGQGTRLTVV.

The chain has TRBV9 and TRBJ1-1, with unresolved D. V shed 1 base and J shed 3 bases, with 10 bases lying between them. The germline CDR1 and CDR2 sequences are SGDLS and YYNGEE. The CDR3 extends over 14 amino acids. Written as DNA, the CDR3 is TGTGCCAGCAGCGTAAGCGGGGTGCACACTGAAGCTTTCTTT. This encodes CASSVSGVHTEAFF.

This chain uses TRBV5-6 with TRBJ1-5; 8 bases match TRBD1. The CDR3 loop spans 14 amino acids. Germline assignment: CDR1 SGHDT and CDR2 YYEEEE. V was pared by 4 bases and J by 7 bases, with 7 bases of the junction left unmatched. The CDR3 spells CASSTTGVGQPQHF. The CDR3 DNA reads TGTGCCAGCAGCACGACAGGGGTCGGGCAGCCCCAGCATTTT.

This clone is a singleton in its sample. CDR3 loop: CASSPGQGRDTIYF. In nucleotides, the CDR3 is TGTGCCAGCTCACCCGGACAGGGAAGAGACACCATATATTTT. The chain joins TRBV18 to TRBJ1-3, with TRBD1 matching 8 bases. This CDR3 contains 14 residues. V shed 3 bases, J shed 8 bases, and the junction held 6 bases outside the gene matches. CDR1 and CDR2 (germline): KGHSH, LQKENI.

This clone has just a few counts. The chain recombines TRBV7-3 with TRBJ2-2, with 11 nucleotides matching TRBD2. The CDR3 consists of 15 residues. The V segment lost 7 bases and the J segment 6 bases; nucleotides outside the gene matches: 7. The germline V gene has CDR1 SGHTA and CDR2 FQGTGA. The CDR3 nucleotides read TGTGCCAGCACCCTTAGCGGGAGGGCCCCCGGGGAGCTGTTTTTT. This codes for CASTLSGRAPGELFF.

This clone appeared a single time. The genes are TRBV9 and TRBJ2-1; D is unclear. The CDR3 consists of 14 residues. V dropped 0 bases and J dropped 4 bases, with 8 bases sitting between them. Germline V gene data show CDR1 as SGDLS and CDR2 as YYNGEE. CDR3 coding DNA: TGTGCCAGCAGCGTAGAGGCGGATTACAATGAGCAGTTCTTC. As protein: CASSVEADYNEQFF.

CDR3 residues: CASSYDGGFTEAFF. Written as DNA, the CDR3 is TGTGCCAGCAGTTACGATGGGGGCTTCACTGAAGCTTTCTTT. The V and J genes are TRBV6-5 and TRBJ1-1; D perhaps matches TRBD1 (6 bases). The CDR3 length is 14 residues. V dropped 2 bases and J dropped 4 bases, with 11 bases sitting between them. CDR1 is MNHEY and CDR2 is SVGAGI in the germline V gene.

The V call is TRBV20-1, the J call TRBJ2-7; D remains unclear. The CDR3 length is 11 residues. Trimming left V 6 bases short and J 4 bases short, with 10 bases between. Germline CDR1 DFQATT, CDR2 SNEGSKA (reference sequence). CDR3 sequence: CSAGVEYEQYF. In DNA form, the CDR3 reads TGCAGTGCCGGAGTAGAGTACGAGCAGTACTTC.

This chain connects TRBV5-8 to TRBJ1-4, with 11 bases lining up with TRBD1. After removal of 5 bases from V and 2 bases from J, the junction contained 5 bases not matched to a gene. This CDR3 has 16 amino acids. Germline V CDR1 and CDR2: SGHTS, YDEGEE. CDR3 protein: CASRRRDRGTNEKLFF. DNA of the CDR3: TGTGCCAGCAGACGCCGGGACAGGGGGACTAATGAAAAACTGTTTTTT.

This clone was seen a single time. This chain uses TRBV7-3 with TRBJ2-2, with D hard to call. The CDR3 has 13 residues. The germline V and J ends were trimmed by 6 bases and 1 base, with 6 bases remaining between them. Germline V gives CDR1 SGHTA, CDR2 FQGTGA. CDR3 bases: TGTGCCAGCAGACAGATGAACACCGGGGAGCTGTTTTTT. Protein sequence: CASRQMNTGELFF.

The chain has TRBV2 and TRBJ2-7; 12 nucleotides match TRBD2. CDR3 length equals 15 residues. V was clipped by 7 bases and J by 6 bases; unmatched bases: 10. CDR1 SNHLY and CDR2 FYNNEI come from the germline V gene. This CDR3 is CASTRTSGNWAEQYF. DNA for the CDR3: TGTGCCAGCACCAGGACTAGCGGGAACTGGGCCGAGCAGTACTTC.